The clone carrying this T cell receptor beta chain was seen once. At one of its ends the junction is not consistent with the germline gene, which may arise from a read error. This CDR3 region has 16 residues. The data were obtained in a study of tumor and adjacent non-tumor tissue in lung cancer. This sample's RNA came from whole unsorted tissue. More than 3 cm separated this lung sample from the edge of the tumor. TCRbeta libraries were built with three rounds of nested PCR, modified from ARM-PCR. MiXCR, run by TCRdb on the multiplex PCR reads, gives a single entry per CDR3 protein. The sample yields about 100,000 distinct CDR3 sequences, approximately 65% seen once.

The sequenced material came from distant non-tumor lung tissue. This chain uses TRBV12-3 or TRBV12-4 with TRBJ1-3; no definite D call. This receptor was identified in a man aged 25-40 years with non-small cell lung cancer. The DNA for the CDR3 is TGTGCCAGCAGTTCAGACATCAGGATCTCTAGAAACACCATATATTTT. This sequence encodes CASSSDIRISRNTIYF.